Sequencing of this T cell receptor (beta chain) was carried out in a study of T cells in Graves' hyperthyroidism and ophthalmopathy (dated by TCRdb to about 2019). General notes on the study: Peripheral blood samples were taken at the time of initial diagnosis, prior to any treatment. To identify distinguishing TCR V-J signatures, a discovery cohort of around 100 patients was used, comprising 40 to 45 with Graves' ophthalmopathy and 57 with stable Graves' hyperthyroidism. Prospective prediction of ophthalmopathy was tested in an independent validation cohort consisting of 18 hyperthyroidism patients and around 16 patients who later progressed to ophthalmopathy. For training and testing, the 80 to 100 patients in the discovery cohort were randomly divided in a 7:3 ratio. The study also compared thyroid tissue and blood T-cell repertoires from about six Graves' hyperthyroidism patients. After blood sampling, hyperthyroidism patients were treated with methimazole at a starting dose of 30 mg daily, and ophthalmopathy patients were treated with high-dose intravenous methylprednisolone. The paper reports TCR Vbeta CDR3 sequencing of some 140 peripheral blood samples: fewer than 50 ophthalmopathy, fewer than 85 hyperthyroidism and around 17 progressor patients. The investigation overall reported the following: In validation, the model predicted progression to ophthalmopathy with around 71% sensitivity and 72% to 85% specificity, a median of approximately 6.7 months before onset. No statistical method was used to fix the sample size in advance, and group allocation was not hidden from the investigators. A 13 V-J signature model separated ophthalmopathy from stable hyperthyroidism, with about 88% sensitivity and 81% to 82% specificity in cross-validation and 80%/75% in testing. Blood samples also contained most of the expanded thyroid clonotypes (frequency above 0.001), which suggests that blood repertoires may reflect thyroid immune responses.

The hyperthyroidism patients were between 18 and 65 years old and newly diagnosed, with a disease duration of less than 2 months. Any patient with an uncontrolled infection, another autoimmune disease, pregnancy or lactation was excluded. Diagnoses were established on the basis of clinical symptoms, serum thyroxine and TRAb, thyroid ultrasound, and orbital computed tomography. For progressor patients, blood was drawn at the first diagnosis of hyperthyroidism, before any ophthalmopathy symptoms had appeared. Ficoll-Paque density gradient centrifugation was used to isolate PBMCs from 8 to 10 ml of fresh peripheral blood. Progressor patients were defined as those initially diagnosed with Graves' hyperthyroidism in whom ophthalmopathy developed during follow-up. Total RNA was extracted with Trizol reagent, and quality was checked on an Agilent 2100 Bioanalyzer. This clonotype was detected many times. Its binding antigen is unknown. Nothing much larger sits one base from this clone, and base qualities are not available.

Including the terminal cysteine and phenylalanine, the CDR3 comprises 14 residues. Solely the CDR3 DNA is kept, with 42 bases framed from the first base. V and J lose 0 bases and 1 base, and a span of 7 bases separates them. From the germline V gene, CDR1 is SGHRS and CDR2 is YFSETQ. Amplification of TCR beta CDR3 regions was carried out from RNA transcripts. The TCR CDR3 was subjected to a first round of RT-PCR using the HTBI primer set and the Qiagen OneStep RT-PCR kit. Libraries were constructed in a second round of multiplex PCR, after which size selection and purification were performed. Libraries were sequenced paired-end with 100 bp reads on an Illumina HiSeq2000. In the original analysis: SOAPnuke was used to process the raw data, throwing out any read that contained adapters or uncalled bases, had a mean Phred below 15, or lacked an exact constant-primer or identifier match. High-quality paired reads were merged using COPE v1.2.5, and each unique nucleotide sequence was defined as a clonotype. MiTCR v1.1 was used to align the clonotypes against IMGT TRBV, TRBD and TRBJ reference segments. Only V-J combinations with frequency above 0.0001, covering roughly 99% of repertoires, were analysed. A TCS score was defined as the ratio between F50 (clonal expansion) and ExV (chaos), using BLOSUM62-based TCRdist between CDR3 peptides within each V-J. Welch's t-statistics and random forest reduced 514 V-J features to roughly 13, which were used in a naive Bayes classifier (R e1071). TCRdb reworked the public reads: Q25 trimming with fastp, MiXCR clone assembly, productive beta chains retained. Identical CDR3 proteins give one entry, which carries the most common genes and DNA. The V and J calls were not made by the authors but by TCRdb's processing. The sample yields roughly 250,000 distinct CDR3 sequences; 13% to 15% were counted once. Roughly 15% of the sample is in the top ten clones.

The V and J genes are TRBV5-1 and TRBJ1-1, with the D gene not clear enough to name. The sequence was obtained from a woman between 35 and 50 years old with Graves' hyperthyroidism that later progressed to Graves' ophthalmopathy. The sequenced sample consisted of blood. Here the CDR3 is given as CASSLVSANTEAFF. The nucleotide sequence is given as TGCGCCAGCAGCTTGGTGTCGGCGAACACTGAAGCTTTCTTT. The CDR3 plus the reference TRBV5-1 and TRBJ1-1 genes for the other parts give the full variable domain: KAGVTQTPRYLIKTRGQQVTLSCSPISGHRSVSWYQQTPGQGLQFLFEYFSETQRNKGNFPGRFSGRQFSNSRSEMNVSTLELGDSALYLCASSLVSANTEAFFGQGTRLTVV.